In its sample, the clone carrying this T cell receptor gamma chain ranks as medium-sized (0.01 to 0.1%). The target antigen is unknown. The identical CDR3 is also encoded by other nucleotide sequences in the sample. The CDR3 loop spans 12 amino acids. The germline CDR1 and CDR2 sequences are EGSTGY and YDSYTSSV. V shed 1 base, J shed 4 bases, and the junction held 1 base outside the gene matches. Sequences come from RNA converted to cDNA by reverse transcription. Multiplex PCR used pooled V-gene forward primers and a constant-region reverse primer to amplify CDR3s. TCRdb reran clone calling via CATT on the multiplex PCR reads. The data show 25,000 to 35,000 gamma-chain clones, around 20% seen once. The data derive from a study of Vδ1+ human thymocytes. Study-wide points: In the thymus, TRG and TRD repertoires looked highly polyclonal with Gaussian CDR3 lengths. Unexpected Vdelta2 sequences could cause misinterpretation of bulk repertoire data.

Sequencing used Vdelta1+ gamma-delta thymocytes from the thymus. As for subset: FACS-sorted CD3+ TCRalphabeta- TCRVdelta1+ TCRVdelta2- thymocytes. The chain has TRGV4 and TRGJ1 or TRGJ2. The clonotype originates from a boy in the first two years of life who had congenital heart surgery. CDR3 bases: TGTGCCACCTGGGATGGATATTATAAGAAACTCTTT. Translated: CATWDGYYKKLF.